This T cell receptor beta chain derives from a study of technical replicates of blood from a few donors. Libraries were prepared by immunoSEQ multiplex PCR; TCRdb keeps only in-frame clonotypes and omits some of them. Here the sample spans about 85,000 clones, over 90% being singletons. The clonotype comes from a human donor in good health. The sequencing sample was made of T cells isolated from PBMCs.

The CDR3 bases are TGCGCCAGCAGTGAGTCGAGAACCACAGATACGCAGTATTTT. Protein sequence: CASSESRTTDTQYF. The chain recombines TRBV10-1 with TRBJ2-3; D not resolved. The CDR3 has 14 residues. Germline CDR1 WNHNN, CDR2 SYGVQD (reference sequence). The V gene lost 0 bases and the J gene lost 2 bases, with 6 bases spanning the gap.